These 27 T cell receptor beta chains came from one sample sequenced in a study of T cell responses to AZD1222 COVID-19 vaccine. The assay was immunoSEQ multiplex PCR, and TCRdb's table has in-frame clones only and misses some. The sample contains tens of thousands of clones, 70% to 90% of which appear only once. Specimen: peripheral blood, collected 28 days after the second AZD1222 dose. The source of these receptors is an adult who received the AZD1222 COVID-19 vaccine.

V is TRBV7-9 and J is TRBJ1-3, with D tentatively TRBD1 (5 bases). The V gene's germline CDR1 is SEHNR and CDR2 FQNEAQ (reference sequence). The V gene lost 3 bases and the J gene lost 6 bases, with 12 bases spanning the gap. This CDR3 comprises 14 residues. CDR3: CASSFNRDANTIYF. The CDR3 DNA reads TGTGCCAGCAGCTTTAACCGGGACGCAAACACCATATATTTT.

This sequence joins TRBV27 and TRBJ2-2, with D possibly TRBD1 on 6 matching bases. Looked up from germline, CDR1 is MNHEY and CDR2 is SMNVEV (reference sequence). Trimming left V 5 bases short and J 8 bases short, with 12 bases between. The CDR3 spans 13 residues. The CDR3 sequence is CASSITGPGELFF. For the CDR3, the DNA is TGTGCCAGCAGTATAACAGGGCCGGGGGAGCTGTTTTTT.

The chain has TRBV19 and TRBJ1-5; D unclear. Germline values: CDR1 LNHDA, CDR2 SQIVND (reference sequence). Trimming cost V 3 bases and J 1 base, with 7 bases left between them. This CDR3 has 14 residues. CDR3 sequence: CASSMVESNQPQHF. The CDR3 DNA sequence: TGTGCCAGTAGTATGGTAGAAAGCAATCAGCCCCAGCATTTT.

The CDR3 is CASSVGGRGEGKLFF. The DNA for the CDR3 is TGTGCCAGCAGCGTAGGAGGCAGGGGGGAAGGAAAACTGTTTTTT. V and J are TRBV9 and TRBJ1-4; 7 bases agree with TRBD1. Trimming removed 0 bases from V and 10 bases from J; junction bases left unmatched: 9. Germline assignment: CDR1 SGDLS and CDR2 YYNGEE. This CDR3 is built from 15 residues.

The CDR3 DNA reads TGTGCCAGCAGTTACTCGCGGATGGGGGCTAATGAAAAACTGTTTTTT. Translating gives CASSYSRMGANEKLFF. The chain combines TRBV6-5 with TRBJ1-4, with a weak D call TRBD1 (5 bases). Germline CDR1 and CDR2: MNHEY and SVGAGI. This CDR3 is built from 16 residues. V was pared by 0 bases and J by 3 bases, with 11 bases between.

This chain links TRBV13 with TRBJ2-1; 9 bases match TRBD2. This CDR3 comprises 17 residues. The V gene's germline CDR1 is PRHDT and CDR2 FYEKMQ (reference sequence). V lost 0 bases to trimming and J lost 8 bases; unmatched junction nucleotides: 11. As DNA, the CDR3 is TGTGCCAGCAGCTTAGGTCCCGGGCGGGGGGGTGTCTATGAGCAGTTCTTC. This encodes CASSLGPGRGGVYEQFF.

The chain has TRBV25-1 and TRBJ2-3; the D is unclear. This CDR3 has 13 amino acids. V was trimmed by 6 bases and J by 2 bases, leaving 9 bases between them. The germline V gene encodes CDR1 MGHDK and CDR2 SYGVNS. CDR3 amino acids: CASSQTDTDTQYF. The CDR3 DNA reads as TGTGCCAGCAGCCAAACGGACACAGATACGCAGTATTTT.

The chain employs TRBV18 and TRBJ2-1; D remains ambiguous. The germline V gene has CDR1 KGHSH and CDR2 LQKENI. The CDR3 contains 13 residues. The V gene lost 0 bases and the J gene lost 9 bases, with 9 bases spanning the gap. The CDR3 sequence is CASSPPFLIEQFF. The CDR3 DNA reads as TGTGCCAGCTCACCACCGTTTTTAATTGAGCAGTTCTTC.

J is TRBJ2-7 and V is TRBV5-4; TRBD2 matches 8 bases. V lost 1 base to trimming and J lost 4 bases; unmatched junction nucleotides: 10. This CDR3 comprises 16 residues. The germline V gene encodes CDR1 SGHNT and CDR2 YYREEE (reference sequence). CDR3 coding DNA: TGTGCCAGCAGCTTGTCGCGGGGGGCGACTGAATACGAGCAGTACTTC. This encodes CASSLSRGATEYEQYF.

This clone was recorded many times. The genes are TRBV19 and TRBJ1-5; D unresolved. This CDR3 is 15 amino acids long. Trimming took off 7 bases at V and 4 bases at J, with 17 bases between the two ends. From germline, CDR1 is LNHDA and CDR2 SQIVND (reference sequence). CDR3 protein: CASIKEDGFNQPQHF. For the CDR3, the DNA is TGTGCCAGTATCAAGGAGGACGGATTTAATCAGCCCCAGCATTTT. Full variable domain (outside the CDR3, taken from reference TRBV19 and TRBJ1-5): DGGITQSPKYLFRKEGQNVTLSCEQNLNHDAMYWYRQDPGQGLRLIYYSQIVNDFQKGDIAEGYSVSREKKESFPLTVTSAQKNPTAFYLCASIKEDGFNQPQHFGDGTRLSIL.

The chain links TRBV7-9 to TRBJ2-7, with D hard to call. Germline values: CDR1 SEHNR, CDR2 FQNEAQ (reference sequence). Trimming took 5 bases from V and 5 from J, leaving 16 bases between them. The CDR3 is made up of 14 amino acids. The DNA for the CDR3 is TGTGCCAGCAGCCCGGTGGACCGTCAACACGAGCAGTACTTC. Translated, it gives CASSPVDRQHEQYF.

The V gene is TRBV28, the J gene TRBJ2-7; D is possibly TRBD2 (6 bases). The germline gives CDR1 MDHEN, CDR2 SYDVKM. CDR3 length equals 15 residues. V was trimmed by 5 bases and J by 6 bases, leaving 20 bases between them. CDR3 bases: TGTGCCAGCAGTCCGATAGTTATGCGGACTACCGAGCAGTACTTC. It is translated as CASSPIVMRTTEQYF.

The chain employs TRBV5-1 and TRBJ1-2; D is ambiguous. The V gene's germline CDR1 is SGHRS and CDR2 YFSETQ. Deletions cut 2 bases from V and 4 bases from J, with 12 bases between. The CDR3 has 14 amino acids. The CDR3 loop reads CASSFPQEPYGYTF. The CDR3 nucleotides are TGCGCCAGCAGCTTTCCCCAGGAGCCCTATGGCTACACCTTC.

The rearrangement joins TRBV20-1 to TRBJ2-3; D remains unclear. V lost 6 bases and J lost 6, with 10 bases in between. Germline assignment: CDR1 DFQATT and CDR2 SNEGSKA (reference sequence). The CDR3 extends over 11 amino acids. For the CDR3, the DNA is TGCAGTGCCACGCTGGGGGATACGCAGTATTTT. Translated: CSATLGDTQYF.

The rearrangement joins TRBV5-6 to TRBJ1-6; D is unclear. Trimming took 1 base from V and 2 from J, leaving 7 bases between them. The CDR3 consists of 15 residues. CDR1 and CDR2 (germline): SGHDT, YYEEEE. The CDR3 sequence: CASSLMGTYNSPLHF. The CDR3 nucleotides are TGTGCCAGCAGCTTGATGGGTACCTATAATTCACCCCTCCACTTT.

The chain uses TRBV28 and TRBJ1-2; 7 nucleotides match TRBD1. CDR1 and CDR2 from the germline V gene are MDHEN and SYDVKM. Unmatched junction bases numbered 9, after V lost 6 bases and J lost 8 bases. CDR3 length equals 13 residues. CDR3 in amino acids: CASRIGGSGGYTF. The CDR3 coding sequence is TGTGCCAGCAGGATAGGGGGCTCTGGAGGCTACACCTTC.

V usage is TRBV19 and J usage is TRBJ2-5; 8 positions agree with TRBD1. The V gene end was trimmed by 5 bases and the J gene end by 5 bases; junction bases not matched to a gene: 1. Germline V lookup: CDR1 LNHDA, CDR2 SQIVND (reference sequence). The CDR3 totals 12 residues. The CDR3 sequence is CASSYRGETQYF. In DNA, the CDR3 is TGTGCCAGTAGTTACAGGGGGGAGACCCAGTACTTC.

This clone was seen a few times. This chain joins TRBV28 and TRBJ1-4, with 12 bases matching TRBD1. Germline lookup yields CDR1 MDHEN and CDR2 SYDVKM. J gave up 0 bases and V 5 bases, and 13 bases lay outside the gene matches. The CDR3 spans 20 residues. CDR3 sequence reads: CASSLGGQGAIVATNEKLFF. DNA for the CDR3: TGTGCCAGCAGTCTAGGGGGACAGGGGGCTATAGTTGCAACTAATGAAAAACTGTTTTTT.

This chain uses TRBV4-1 with TRBJ1-4, with a weak D call TRBD1 (6 bases). Trimming stripped 0 bases from V and 8 bases from J, with 19 bases between. CDR3 size: 17 residues. Germline V lookup: CDR1 MGHRA, CDR2 YSYEKL. CDR3 nucleotides: TGCGCCAGCAGCCAAGAGTCTCGGCAGGGGAGGCGCGAAAAACTGTTTTTT. It encodes CASSQESRQGRREKLFF.

This sequence joins TRBV25-1 and TRBJ2-1; 7 bases are a match to TRBD2. The junction had 8 bases not matched to a gene; V was cut back by 2 bases and J by 4 bases. Germline loops: CDR1 MGHDK, CDR2 SYGVNS. This CDR3 comprises 16 residues. CDR3 region: CASSEAGRAGYNEQFF. The CDR3 bases are TGTGCCAGCAGTGAAGCAGGTAGAGCGGGGTACAATGAGCAGTTCTTC.

This chain connects TRBV28 to TRBJ2-5; possibly TRBD1 for D (6 bases). The CDR3 consists of 14 residues. The V and J ends lost 4 bases and 5 bases respectively, with 14 bases between them. The germline V gene encodes CDR1 MDHEN and CDR2 SYDVKM. The CDR3 DNA follows: TGTGCCAGCAGTTCTCGACAGGACTGGGAGACCCAGTACTTC. It is translated as CASSSRQDWETQYF.

V gene TRBV20-1 combines with J gene TRBJ1-5; a weak D match, TRBD1 (6 bases). The V and J ends lost 6 bases and 8 bases respectively, with 17 bases between them. The CDR3 contains 13 residues. CDR1 and CDR2 (germline): DFQATT, SNEGSKA (reference sequence). CDR3: CSASDRLKKPQHF. The CDR3 region has the DNA TGCAGTGCCAGTGACAGGCTCAAGAAGCCCCAGCATTTT.

The chain links TRBV10-2 to TRBJ2-3; D unclear. Trimming shortened V by 3 bases and J by 0 bases, and 7 bases separated the two germline ends. The CDR3 loop spans 14 amino acids. Germline CDR1 WSHSY, CDR2 SAAADI. The CDR3 reads CASSDAASTDTQYF. DNA for the CDR3: TGCGCCAGCAGTGATGCAGCTAGCACAGATACGCAGTATTTT.

V and J are TRBV5-6 and TRBJ2-5, with 13 bases identical to TRBD2. The J segment lost 2 bases and the V segment lost 3 bases, leaving 4 bases of the junction unmatched. CDR1 and CDR2 (germline): SGHDT, YYEEEE. The CDR3 loop spans 16 amino acids. The CDR3 DNA sequence: TGTGCCAGCAGCTCCTGGACTAGCGGGGGACAAGAGACCCAGTACTTC. It encodes CASSSWTSGGQETQYF.

The rearrangement uses TRBV6-5 and TRBJ1-2, with D possibly TRBD1 on 5 matching bases. The CDR3 has 13 residues. Germline V gene data show CDR1 as MNHEY and CDR2 as SVGAGI. V lost 6 bases and J lost 6, with 14 bases in between. CDR3 sequence: CASRNRIHDGYTF. CDR3 DNA: TGTGCCAGCAGGAACAGGATTCACGATGGCTACACCTTC.

The chain combines TRBV4-2 with TRBJ1-4; TRBD1 matches 7 bases. The germline CDR1 and CDR2 sequences are LGHNA and YNFKEQ. The CDR3 is 16 amino acids. V dropped 0 bases and J dropped 8; count of bases not matched to a gene: 9. In DNA form, the CDR3 reads TGTGCCAGCAGCCAAGATAACAGGGGTTCGGGCGAAAAACTGTTTTTT. It specifies CASSQDNRGSGEKLFF.

The J gene is TRBJ2-7, the V gene TRBV7-2; TRBD1 aligns across 9 bases. CDR1 and CDR2 from the germline V gene are SGHTA and FQGNSA. Germline trimming cut 3 bases from V and 5 bases from J; bases unmatched to any gene: 5. CDR3 length equals 14 residues. CDR3 DNA sequence: TGTGCCAGCAGCTTTCCGGGACAGGGAAACGAGCAGTACTTC. Amino acid sequence: CASSFPGQGNEQYF.